The present TCR beta chain was sequenced within a study of T cell responses to AZD1222 COVID-19 vaccine. The study's findings and limits: Repertoires were obtained solely post-peak T cell response.

Sequenced by immunoSEQ multiplex PCR; TCRdb stores in-frame clones only, minus some. Of roughly 140,000 clones detected, about 81% appear once; the ten largest clones hold about 4%. In the case of this clone: The target antigen is unknown.

CDR3 length: 12 residues. Trimming left V 2 bases short and J 7 bases short, with 9 bases between. Per germline, CDR1 ENHRY and CDR2 SYGVKD. The receptor comes from an adult in good health. The genes are TRBV10-3 and TRBJ2-7, with a possible D match to TRBD1 (5 bases). Material: peripheral blood, obtained on day 0 of MenACWY control vaccination. The CDR3 DNA sequence: TGTGCCATCAGTGAGAGGGGAAGGGAGCAGTACTTC. Amino acids: CAISERGREQYF.